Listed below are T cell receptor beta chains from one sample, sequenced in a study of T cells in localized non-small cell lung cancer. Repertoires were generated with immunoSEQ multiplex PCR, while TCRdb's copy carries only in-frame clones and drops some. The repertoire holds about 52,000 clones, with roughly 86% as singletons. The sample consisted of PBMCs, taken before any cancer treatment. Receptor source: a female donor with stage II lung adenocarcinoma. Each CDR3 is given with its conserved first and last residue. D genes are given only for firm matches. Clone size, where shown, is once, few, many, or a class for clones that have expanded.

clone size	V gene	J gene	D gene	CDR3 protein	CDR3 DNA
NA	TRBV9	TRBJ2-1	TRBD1	CASSVGGQTYNEQFF	TGTGCCAGCAGCGTAGGGGGACAGACCTACAATGAGCAGTTCTTC
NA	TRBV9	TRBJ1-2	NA	CASSARTEANYGYTF	TGTGCCAGCAGCGCCCGGACAGAAGCTAACTATGGCTACACCTTC
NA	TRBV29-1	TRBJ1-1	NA	CSVDGGGWLTEAFF	TGCAGCGTTGATGGTGGGGGCTGGCTCACTGAAGCTTTCTTT
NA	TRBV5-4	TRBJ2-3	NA	CASSLAPSSTDTQYF	TGTGCCAGCAGCTTGGCCCCCAGTAGCACAGATACGCAGTATTTT
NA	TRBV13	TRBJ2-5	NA	CASSLTPGEQETQYF	TGTGCCAGCAGCTTAACCCCCGGGGAACAAGAGACCCAGTACTTC
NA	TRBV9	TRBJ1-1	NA	CASSAGGGTEAFF	TGTGCCAGCAGCGCGGGAGGAGGTACTGAAGCTTTCTTT
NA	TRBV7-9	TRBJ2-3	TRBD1	CASSLRTGPDTQYF	TGTGCCAGCAGCTTGAGGACAGGGCCAGATACGCAGTATTTT
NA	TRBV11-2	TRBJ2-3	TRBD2	CASSLTPGLAGGPADTQYF	TGTGCCAGCAGCCTGACCCCGGGACTAGCGGGGGGGCCCGCAGATACGCAGTATTTT
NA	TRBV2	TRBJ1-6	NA	CASSPQGPQNSPLHF	TGTGCCAGCAGTCCACAGGGTCCTCAGAATTCACCCCTCCACTTT
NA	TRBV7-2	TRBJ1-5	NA	CASSHPGQFNQPQHF	TGTGCCAGCAGCCATCCGGGACAATTCAATCAGCCCCAGCATTTT
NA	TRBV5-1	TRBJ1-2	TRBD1	CASSLVRDSPYGYTF	TGCGCCAGCAGCTTGGTGCGGGACAGTCCGTATGGCTACACCTTC
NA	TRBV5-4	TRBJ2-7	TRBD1	CASSRDRNSYEQYF	TGTGCCAGCAGCCGGGACAGGAACTCCTACGAGCAGTACTTC
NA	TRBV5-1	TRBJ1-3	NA	CASSLDASHSGNTIYF	TGCGCCAGCAGCTTGGACGCCAGCCACTCTGGAAACACCATATATTTT
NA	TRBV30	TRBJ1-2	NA	CAWSTRGTDYGYTF	TGTGCCTGGAGTACCCGGGGGACGGACTATGGCTACACCTTC
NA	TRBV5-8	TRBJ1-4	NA	CASSFLRIVDEKLFF	TGTGCCAGCAGCTTTCTTCGGATTGTGGACGAAAAACTGTTTTTT
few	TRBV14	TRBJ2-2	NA	CASSQDKQSTYTGELFF	TGTGCCAGCAGCCAAGATAAACAGTCGACCTACACCGGGGAGCTGTTTTTT
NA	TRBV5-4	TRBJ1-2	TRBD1	CASSLDRGLGYTF	TGTGCCAGCAGCTTGGACAGGGGTCTTGGCTACACCTTC
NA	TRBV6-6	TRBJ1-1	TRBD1	CASRGTGSRDPEAFF	TGTGCCAGCAGAGGGACAGGGTCCCGGGACCCTGAAGCTTTCTTT
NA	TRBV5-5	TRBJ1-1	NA	CASSLRGAGAFF	TGTGCCAGCAGCTTGCGGGGGGCAGGCGCTTTCTTT
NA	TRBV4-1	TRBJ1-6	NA	CASSQVGTKPHSPLHF	TGCGCCAGCAGCCAAGTTGGAACTAAGCCACATTCACCCCTCCACTTT
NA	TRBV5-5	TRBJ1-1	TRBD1	CASSNRGWNTEAFF	TGTGCCAGCAGCAACAGGGGGTGGAACACTGAAGCTTTCTTT
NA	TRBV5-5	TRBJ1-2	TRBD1	CASSLGTGPGYGYTF	TGTGCCAGCAGCTTGGGGACAGGCCCGGGCTATGGCTACACCTTC
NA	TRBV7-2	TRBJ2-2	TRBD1	CASSLGQGNTGELFF	TGTGCCAGCAGCCTGGGACAGGGGAACACCGGGGAGCTGTTTTTT
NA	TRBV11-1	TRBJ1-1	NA	CASSLAQGAWSTEAFF	TGTGCCAGCAGCTTAGCGCAGGGAGCATGGAGTACTGAAGCTTTCTTT
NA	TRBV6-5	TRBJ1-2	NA	CASWANYGYTF	TGTGCCAGCTGGGCTAACTATGGCTACACCTTC
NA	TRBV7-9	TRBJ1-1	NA	CASSLAGGTDEAFF	TGTGCCAGCAGCTTAGCGGGGGGAACTGATGAAGCTTTCTTT
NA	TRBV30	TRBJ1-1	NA	CAFTAYSEAFF	TGTGCCTTTACAGCCTACAGTGAAGCTTTCTTT
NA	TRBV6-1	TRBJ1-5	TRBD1	CASTLLGGGGQPQHF	TGTGCCAGCACCTTACTCGGAGGGGGCGGTCAGCCCCAGCATTTT